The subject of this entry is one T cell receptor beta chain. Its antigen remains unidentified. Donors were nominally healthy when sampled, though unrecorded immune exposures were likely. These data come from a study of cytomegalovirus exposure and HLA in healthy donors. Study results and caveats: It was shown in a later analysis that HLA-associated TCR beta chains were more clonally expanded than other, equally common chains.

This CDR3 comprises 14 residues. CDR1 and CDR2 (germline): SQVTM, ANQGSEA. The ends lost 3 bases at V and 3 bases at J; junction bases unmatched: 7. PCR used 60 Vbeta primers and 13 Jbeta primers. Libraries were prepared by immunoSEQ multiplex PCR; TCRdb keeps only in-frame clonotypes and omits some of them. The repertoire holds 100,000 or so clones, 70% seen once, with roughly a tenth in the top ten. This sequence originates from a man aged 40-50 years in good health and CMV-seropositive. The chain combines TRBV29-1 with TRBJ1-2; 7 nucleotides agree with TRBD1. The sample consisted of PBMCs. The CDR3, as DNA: TGCAGCGTTGATCCGGAGGGGGCAGACTATGGCTACACCTTC. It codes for CSVDPEGADYGYTF.